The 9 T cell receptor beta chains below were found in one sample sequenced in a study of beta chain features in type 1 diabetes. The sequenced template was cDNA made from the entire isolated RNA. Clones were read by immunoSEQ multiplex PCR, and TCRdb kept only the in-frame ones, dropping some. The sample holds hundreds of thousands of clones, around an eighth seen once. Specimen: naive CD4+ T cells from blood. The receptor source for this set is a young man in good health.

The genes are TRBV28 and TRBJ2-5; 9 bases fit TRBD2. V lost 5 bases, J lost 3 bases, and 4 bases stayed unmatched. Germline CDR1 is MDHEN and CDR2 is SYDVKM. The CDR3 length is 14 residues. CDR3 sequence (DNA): TGTGCCAGCAGTCGGATAGCGGGAGAAGAGACCCAGTACTTC. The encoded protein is CASSRIAGEETQYF.

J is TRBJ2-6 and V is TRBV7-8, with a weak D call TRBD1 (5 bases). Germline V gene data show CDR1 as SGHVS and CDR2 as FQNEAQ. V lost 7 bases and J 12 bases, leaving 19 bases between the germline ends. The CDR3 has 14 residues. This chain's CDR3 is CASTFGHPQSVLTF. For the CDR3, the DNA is TGTGCCAGCACCTTTGGACACCCCCAATCCGTCCTGACTTTC.

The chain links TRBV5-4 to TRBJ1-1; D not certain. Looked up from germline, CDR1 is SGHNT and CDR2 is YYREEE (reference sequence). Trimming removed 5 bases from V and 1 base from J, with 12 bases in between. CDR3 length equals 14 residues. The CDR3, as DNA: TGTGCCAGCAGACCCGGGAACACGAACACTGAAGCTTTCTTT. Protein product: CASRPGNTNTEAFF.

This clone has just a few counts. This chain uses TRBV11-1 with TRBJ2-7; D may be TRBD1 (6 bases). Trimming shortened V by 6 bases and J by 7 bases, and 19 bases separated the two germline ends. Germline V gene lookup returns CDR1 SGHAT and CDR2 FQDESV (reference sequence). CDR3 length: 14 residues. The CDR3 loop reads CASRQKDSLREQYF. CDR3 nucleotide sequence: TGTGCCAGCAGACAAAAGGACAGTTTGAGGGAGCAGTACTTC.

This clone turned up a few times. In nucleotides, the CDR3 is TGTGCCAGCTCACCAACAGGACGTGAAGAGACCCAGTACTTC. Translating gives CASSPTGREETQYF. The chain uses TRBV18 and TRBJ2-5, with D maybe TRBD1 (5 bases). The CDR3 is 14 amino acids. V lost 2 bases, J lost 3 bases, and 10 bases lay in between. CDR1 and CDR2 (germline): KGHSH, LQKENI.

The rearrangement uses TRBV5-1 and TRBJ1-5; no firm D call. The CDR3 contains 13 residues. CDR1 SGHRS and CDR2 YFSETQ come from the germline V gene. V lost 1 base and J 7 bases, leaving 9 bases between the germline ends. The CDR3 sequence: CASSLRGDQPQHF. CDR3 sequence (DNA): TGCGCCAGCAGCTTGCGGGGAGACCAGCCCCAGCATTTT.

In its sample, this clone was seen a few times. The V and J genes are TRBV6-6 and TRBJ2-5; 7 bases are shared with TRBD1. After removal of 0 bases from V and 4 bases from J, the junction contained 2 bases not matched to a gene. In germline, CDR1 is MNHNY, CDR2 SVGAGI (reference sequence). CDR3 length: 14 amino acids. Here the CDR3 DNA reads TGTGCCAGCAGTTACTCGGCAGGGGGAGAGACCCAGTACTTC. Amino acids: CASSYSAGGETQYF.

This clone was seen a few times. The CDR3 nucleotides are TGTGCCAGCAGTCCGGACACAGGCGTTAGATCCCTCCACTTT. This sequence encodes CASSPDTGVRSLHF. The chain couples TRBV28 to TRBJ1-6; TRBD1 might be the D (5 bases). Deletions cut 5 bases from V and 14 bases from J, with 19 bases between. The CDR3 spans 14 residues. Germline V lookup: CDR1 MDHEN, CDR2 SYDVKM.

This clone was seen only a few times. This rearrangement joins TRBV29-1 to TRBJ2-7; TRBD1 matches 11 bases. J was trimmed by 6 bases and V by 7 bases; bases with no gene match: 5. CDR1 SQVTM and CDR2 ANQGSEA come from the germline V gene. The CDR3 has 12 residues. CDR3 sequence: CSGGQGASEQYF. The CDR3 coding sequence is TGCAGCGGTGGACAGGGGGCTAGCGAGCAGTACTTC.